Included here is one T cell receptor beta chain sequence, with context. The sample comes from a study of cytomegalovirus exposure and HLA in healthy donors. Study summary: Of around 400 genotyped donors, around 80% grouped in the Caucasian-associated ancestry cluster.

The V gene lost 4 bases and the J gene lost 7 bases, with 5 bases spanning the gap. CDR3 length: 11 amino acids. Looked up from germline, CDR1 is SGHTA and CDR2 is FQGNSA. Both 60 Vbeta primers and 13 Jbeta primers went into the PCR. Profiled with immunoSEQ multiplex PCR; TCRdb holds only in-frame clones, not every one. This sample has approximately 280,000 clones, with around 86% found just once. The V call is TRBV7-2, the J call TRBJ2-1; no definite D call. This TCR came from a middle-aged man in good health and CMV-seropositive. Sequencing used PBMCs. In DNA, the CDR3 is TGTGCCAGCAGCTCCAGAAATGAGCAGTTCTTC. Translated: CASSSRNEQFF.